This TCR beta chain is drawn from a study of CXCR3-negative and CXCR3-positive naive CD8 T cells. The overall study: Overall TRB read output was about 135 million, and each library contained about 1.5 +/- 0.3 million reads.

In regard to this clonotype: Its antigen is not identified.

Per the germline V gene, CDR1 is MDHEN and CDR2 is SYDVKM. This CDR3 has 15 residues. cDNA libraries for TRB were generated by 5' RACE incorporating UMI labels. TCRdb re-called the 5' RACE reads and catalogs CDR3 proteins one per entry, DNA excluded. The specimen's table records 140,000 to 150,000 distinct CDR3 sequences. Study observations and caveats: Against CXCR3-negative naive cells, CXCR3-positive naive cells showed more hydrophobic TRB CDR3s.

Sequenced: naive CXCR3+ CD8+ T cells from blood. Subset described: CD45RO-CCR7+CD27+CD95- naive CD8+ T cells expressing CXCR3 (TNR3+). The chain links TRBV28 to TRBJ2-3; TCRdb picks TRBD2, but there is no DNA to check that call. This clonotype was obtained from a human donor in good health. Some clones in this sample may be carry-over from other donors' samples. The CDR3 spells CASTLEGSYTDTQYF.